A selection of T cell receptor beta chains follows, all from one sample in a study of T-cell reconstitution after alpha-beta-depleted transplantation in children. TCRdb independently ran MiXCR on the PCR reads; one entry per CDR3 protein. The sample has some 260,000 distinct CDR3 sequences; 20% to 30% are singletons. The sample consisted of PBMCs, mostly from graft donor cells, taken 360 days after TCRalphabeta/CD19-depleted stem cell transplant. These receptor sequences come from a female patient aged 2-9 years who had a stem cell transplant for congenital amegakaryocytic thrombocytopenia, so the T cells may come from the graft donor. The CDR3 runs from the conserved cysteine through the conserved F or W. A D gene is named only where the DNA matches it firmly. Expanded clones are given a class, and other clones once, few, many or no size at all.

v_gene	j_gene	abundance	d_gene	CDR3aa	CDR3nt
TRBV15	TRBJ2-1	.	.	CATSPGGSWGYNEQFF	TGTGCCACCAGCCCTGGAGGGAGTTGGGGTTACAATGAGCAGTTCTTC
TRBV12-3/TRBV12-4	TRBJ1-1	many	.	CASSNRGTEAFF	TGTGCCAGCAGCAACCGCGGCACTGAAGCTTTCTTT
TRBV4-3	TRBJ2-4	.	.	CASSPLVGGAKNIQYF	TGCGCCAGCAGCCCCCTGGTGGGGGGAGCCAAAAACATTCAGTACTTC
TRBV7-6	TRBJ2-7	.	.	CASSSSGLDEQYF	TGTGCCAGCAGCTCAAGTGGACTGGACGAGCAGTACTTC
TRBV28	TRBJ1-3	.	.	CASIGGGSGNTIYF	TGTGCCAGCATCGGTGGTGGCTCTGGAAACACCATATATTTT
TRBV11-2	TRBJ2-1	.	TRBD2	CASSPKLAEVYNEQFF	TGTGCCAGCAGCCCAAAACTAGCGGAGGTATACAATGAGCAGTTCTTC
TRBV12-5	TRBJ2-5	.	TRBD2	CASGLGLAGQETQYF	TGTGCTAGTGGTTTAGGACTAGCGGGGCAAGAGACCCAGTACTTC
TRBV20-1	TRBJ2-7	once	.	CSAPSARAVAGRNEQYF	TGCAGTGCTCCCTCGGCAAGGGCAGTGGCAGGAAGGAACGAGCAGTACTTC
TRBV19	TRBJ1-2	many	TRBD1	CASSYVLDRVRSGYGYTF	TGTGCCAGTAGTTACGTCCTGGACAGGGTGAGGAGCGGCTATGGCTACACCTTC
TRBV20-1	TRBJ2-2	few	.	CSARRRNTGELFF	TGCAGTGCTAGAAGGCGAAACACCGGGGAGCTGTTTTTT
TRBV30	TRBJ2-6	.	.	CATEPSGANVLTF	TGTGCCACGGAACCCTCTGGGGCCAACGTCCTGACTTTC
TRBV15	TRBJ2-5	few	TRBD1	CATSRTGSLQETQYF	TGTGCCACCAGCAGGACAGGGAGTCTACAAGAGACCCAGTACTTC
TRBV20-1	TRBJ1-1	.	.	CSASWGQNTEAFF	TGCAGTGCTAGCTGGGGACAGAACACTGAAGCTTTCTTT
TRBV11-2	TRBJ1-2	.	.	CASSLGGPSYGYTF	TGTGCCAGCAGCTTAGGTGGCCCCTCTTATGGCTACACCTTC
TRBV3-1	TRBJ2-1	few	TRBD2	CASSQTVRGDEQFF	TGTGCCAGCAGCCAAACGGTACGGGGGGATGAGCAGTTCTTC
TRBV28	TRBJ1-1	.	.	CASSPVDLNTEAFF	TGTGCCAGCAGTCCAGTGGACCTGAACACTGAAGCTTTCTTT
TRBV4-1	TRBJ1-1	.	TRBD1	CASSHQGQGARNTEAFF	TGCGCCAGCAGCCACCAGGGACAGGGGGCGCGGAACACTGAAGCTTTCTTT
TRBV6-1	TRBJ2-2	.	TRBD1	CASSEEVETGMLWSVTGELFF	TGTGCCAGCAGTGAAGAGGTGGAGACAGGGATGCTTTGGTCGGTCACCGGGGAGCTGTTTTTT
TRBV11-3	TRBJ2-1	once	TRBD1	CASSLRGTATYNEQFF	TGTGCCAGCAGCTTAAGGGGGACAGCGACCTACAATGAGCAGTTCTTC
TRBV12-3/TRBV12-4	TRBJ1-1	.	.	CASSLRGDPMNTEAFF	TGTGCCAGCAGTTTGAGAGGGGATCCGATGAACACTGAAGCTTTCTTT
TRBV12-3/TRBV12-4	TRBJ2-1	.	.	CASSPAGTPRNEQFF	TGTGCCAGCAGTCCAGCCGGGACCCCCCGGAATGAGCAGTTCTTC
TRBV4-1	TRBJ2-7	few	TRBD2	CASSRYIAGSYEQYF	TGCGCCAGCAGCCGATATATAGCGGGGTCCTACGAGCAGTACTTC
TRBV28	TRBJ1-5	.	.	CASSSWTNQPQHF	TGTGCCAGCAGCTCCTGGACAAATCAGCCCCAGCATTTT
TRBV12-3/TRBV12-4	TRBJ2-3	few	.	CASRPNPTNTQYF	TGTGCCAGCAGACCCAACCCGACTAATACGCAGTATTTT
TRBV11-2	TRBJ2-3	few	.	CASSSDRNRALSTDTQYF	TGTGCCAGCAGCTCTGACAGGAACAGAGCGTTGTCCACAGATACGCAGTATTTT
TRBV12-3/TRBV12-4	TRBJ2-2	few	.	CASSQPPNTGELFF	TGTGCCAGCAGCCAACCACCGAACACCGGGGAGCTGTTTTTT
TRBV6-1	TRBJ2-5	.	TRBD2	CASSESAGGRQETQYF	TGTGCCAGCAGTGAGTCGGCGGGAGGGAGACAAGAGACCCAGTACTTC
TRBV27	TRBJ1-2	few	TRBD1	CASSSGTGKVGGYTF	TGTGCCAGCAGTTCGGGGACAGGGAAAGTCGGCGGCTACACCTTC
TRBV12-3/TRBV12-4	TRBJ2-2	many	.	CASSPQAAGELFF	TGTGCCAGCAGTCCCCAGGCTGCCGGGGAGCTGTTTTTT
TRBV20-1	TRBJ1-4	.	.	CSAREEKLFF	TGCAGTGCTAGGGAGGAAAAACTGTTTTTT
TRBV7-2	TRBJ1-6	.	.	CASTLGGGNYNSPLHF	TGTGCCAGCACCCTAGGGGGGGGTAACTATAATTCACCCCTCCACTTT
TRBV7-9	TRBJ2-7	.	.	CASSLVQGSLYEQYF	TGTGCCAGCAGCTTAGTCCAGGGGTCCCTATACGAGCAGTACTTC
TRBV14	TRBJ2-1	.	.	CASSPGTSTVYNEQFF	TGTGCCAGCAGCCCCGGGACCTCCACGGTCTACAATGAGCAGTTCTTC
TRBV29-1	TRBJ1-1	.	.	CSVVWTRTEAFF	TGCAGCGTTGTTTGGACACGCACTGAAGCTTTCTTT
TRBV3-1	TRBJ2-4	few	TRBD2	CASSREGTSGRTLAKNIQYF	TGTGCCAGCAGCCGCGAAGGCACTAGCGGGAGGACCTTAGCCAAAAACATTCAGTACTTC
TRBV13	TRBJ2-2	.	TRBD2	CASSTSGRYVGELFF	TGTGCCAGCAGCACTAGCGGGAGATATGTCGGGGAGCTGTTTTTT
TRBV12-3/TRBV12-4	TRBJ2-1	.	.	CACSLMHRGLHHDNEQFF	TGTGCCTGCAGTTTAATGCATCGGGGACTCCACCACGACAATGAGCAGTTCTTC
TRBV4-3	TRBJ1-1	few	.	CASSQDLRRTEAFF	TGCGCCAGCAGCCAAGATCTCAGGAGAACTGAAGCTTTCTTT
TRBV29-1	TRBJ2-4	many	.	CSVGYGGAKNIQYF	TGCAGCGTTGGGTATGGCGGCGCCAAAAACATTCAGTACTTC
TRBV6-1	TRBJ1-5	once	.	CASEVPDDQPQHF	TGTGCCAGCGAAGTGCCAGATGATCAGCCCCAGCATTTT
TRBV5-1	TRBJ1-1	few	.	CASTEQGSAHWNTEAFF	TGCGCCAGCACCGAACAGGGTTCAGCGCATTGGAACACTGAAGCTTTCTTT
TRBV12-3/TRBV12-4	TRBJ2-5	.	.	CASSLGLAQYF	TGTGCCAGCAGTTTAGGGCTGGCCCAGTACTTC
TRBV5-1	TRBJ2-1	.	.	CASSSWENPYNEQFF	TGCGCCAGCAGCAGCTGGGAGAACCCCTACAATGAGCAGTTCTTC
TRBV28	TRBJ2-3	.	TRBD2	CASSSIAGGSGTDTQYF	TGTGCCAGCAGTTCAATAGCGGGGGGATCTGGCACAGATACGCAGTATTTT
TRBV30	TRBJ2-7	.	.	CAWSMGAQNQREQYF	TGTGCCTGGAGTATGGGGGCCCAAAATCAGAGGGAGCAGTACTTC
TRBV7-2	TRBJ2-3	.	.	CASSRGQYTDTQYF	TGTGCCAGCAGCCGAGGACAATACACAGATACGCAGTATTTT
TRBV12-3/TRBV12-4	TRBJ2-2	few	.	CASSSGDSGTGELFF	TGTGCCAGCAGTTCTGGGGATAGTGGTACCGGGGAGCTGTTTTTT
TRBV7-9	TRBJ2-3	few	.	CASSLELKDTQYF	TGTGCCAGCAGCTTAGAGTTGAAAGATACGCAGTATTTT
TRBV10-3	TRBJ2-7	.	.	CAISGGDGIHSYEQYF	TGTGCCATCAGTGGGGGAGACGGAATTCACTCCTACGAGCAGTACTTC
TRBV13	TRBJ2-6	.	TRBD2	CASSSILRTSGDSGANVLTF	TGTGCCAGCAGCTCGATTCTACGGACTAGCGGAGACTCTGGGGCCAACGTCCTGACTTTC
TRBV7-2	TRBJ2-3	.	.	CASSPQSRSKYTDTQYF	TGTGCCAGCAGCCCCCAGTCCCGTTCTAAGTACACAGATACGCAGTATTTT